A selection of T cell receptor beta chains follows, all from one sample in a study of siplizumab effects on memory and regulatory T cells. Some clones are missing from TCRdb's copy, which holds only in-frame ones; the method was immunoSEQ multiplex PCR. The profile covers 75,000 to 100,000 clones, with roughly 94% appearing a single time and 1% to 1.5% taken by the ten largest. Sequences were obtained from non-Treg CD4+ T cells sorted from blood. The receptors were sampled from a human donor in good health. Each CDR3 is given with its conserved first and last residue. The order of the fields is V gene, clone size, D gene, J gene, CDR3 protein, CDR3 DNA. D genes are given only for firm matches. Rows may omit the clone size; those that give it use once, few, many or a size class.

TRBV19,.,TRBD1,TRBJ1-4,CASSTGTANNEKLFF,TGTGCCAGTAGTACCGGGACAGCGAATAATGAAAAACTGTTTTTT
TRBV19,.,.,TRBJ1-5,CASSIEDKLNQPQHF,TGTGCCAGTAGTATAGAGGACAAATTAAATCAGCCCCAGCATTTT
TRBV5-1,.,.,TRBJ2-3,CASRGWADTQYF,TGCGCCAGTCGGGGTTGGGCAGATACGCAGTATTTT
TRBV5-1,once,.,TRBJ1-3,CASSQGTEFMGDTIYF,TGCGCCAGCAGCCAGGGGACCGAATTCATGGGTGACACCATATATTTT
TRBV7-9,.,TRBD1,TRBJ2-2,CASTQGGNTGELFF,TGTGCCAGCACACAGGGGGGCAACACCGGGGAGCTGTTTTTT
TRBV10-2,.,TRBD2,TRBJ2-7,CASSGLAHEQYF,TGCGCCAGCTCGGGACTAGCGCACGAGCAGTACTTC
TRBV18,.,TRBD2,TRBJ2-5,CASSPLAGGEETQYF,TGTGCCAGCTCACCGCTCGCGGGAGGCGAAGAGACCCAGTACTTC
TRBV6-1,once,TRBD1,TRBJ2-5,CASSDILGGGQETQYF,TGTGCCAGCAGTGACATCTTAGGGGGCGGCCAAGAGACCCAGTACTTC
TRBV5-1,.,TRBD1,TRBJ2-2,CASRGAAGGLTGELFF,TGCGCCAGCAGGGGAGCGGCAGGGGGTCTCACCGGGGAGCTGTTTTTT
TRBV5-1,.,.,TRBJ1-3,CASSLAGSWSSGNTIYF,TGCGCCAGCAGCTTGGCTGGGAGTTGGAGCTCTGGAAACACCATATATTTT
TRBV9,.,.,TRBJ2-5,CASSPRWGTQYF,TGTGCCAGCAGCCCCCGATGGGGTACCCAGTACTTC
TRBV6-4,.,.,TRBJ2-7,CASSARPTYEQYF,TGTGCCAGCAGTGCCAGGCCGACTTACGAGCAGTACTTC
TRBV18,once,.,TRBJ2-5,CASSPRSTGGETQYF,TGTGCCAGCTCACCACGTTCGACTGGGGGAGAGACCCAGTACTTC
TRBV28,.,TRBD1,TRBJ1-2,CASSRDRVDGYTF,TGTGCCAGCAGCCGGGACAGGGTGGATGGCTACACCTTC
TRBV27,.,.,TRBJ2-2,CASSRNTGELFF,TGTGCCAGCAGTAGGAACACCGGGGAGCTGTTTTTT
TRBV4-1,.,TRBD2,TRBJ2-1,CASSQRGGSSYNEQFF,TGCGCCAGCAGCCAACGGGGCGGGAGCTCCTACAATGAGCAGTTCTTC
TRBV7-2,.,.,TRBJ2-3,CASSLGGGVTDTQYF,TGTGCCAGCAGCTTAGGGGGAGGAGTGACAGATACGCAGTATTTT
TRBV7-2,.,.,TRBJ2-2,CASSKDRPGTGELFF,TGTGCCAGCAGCAAGGATAGGCCGGGGACCGGGGAGCTGTTTTTT
TRBV2,.,TRBD2,TRBJ2-1,CASSGSSLSNEQFF,TGTGCCAGTAGCGGGAGCTCTCTTTCCAATGAGCAGTTCTTC
TRBV25-1,.,.,TRBJ2-3,CASSDRRGSPDTQYF,TGTGCCAGCAGTGATCGCAGAGGGTCCCCAGATACGCAGTATTTT
TRBV30,.,TRBD1,TRBJ1-5,CAWSDQSTGGSGNQPQHF,TGTGCCTGGAGTGACCAGTCGACAGGGGGTTCGGGCAATCAGCCCCAGCATTTT
TRBV10-1,.,.,TRBJ1-1,CASSEDGSNTEAFF,TGCGCCAGCAGTGAGGACGGATCGAACACTGAAGCTTTCTTT
TRBV18,once,TRBD1,TRBJ1-2,CASSPFTGTGEYGYTF,TGTGCCAGCTCACCGTTTACCGGGACAGGGGAATATGGCTACACCTTC
TRBV5-5,.,TRBD1,TRBJ2-7,CASSWGQGSPYEQYF,TGTGCCAGCAGCTGGGGACAGGGGAGCCCCTACGAGCAGTACTTC
TRBV28,.,.,TRBJ1-4,CASSLRGSTNEKLFF,TGTGCCAGCAGTTTGCGGGGGTCGACTAATGAAAAACTGTTTTTT
TRBV10-1,.,TRBD2,TRBJ2-3,CASSQLAGGTDTQYF,TGCGCCAGCAGTCAGCTAGCGGGCGGTACAGATACGCAGTATTTT
TRBV5-5,.,TRBD1,TRBJ2-7,CASSLQGTTYEQYF,TGTGCCAGCAGCCTACAGGGGACAACCTACGAGCAGTACTTC
TRBV10-1,once,.,TRBJ1-2,CASSDVGYGYTF,TGCGCCAGCAGTGATGTGGGTTATGGCTACACCTTC
TRBV28,.,.,TRBJ2-3,CARGEPGGHRKRIEKCTDTQYF,TGTGCCAGGGGGGAGCCGGGGGGCCACAGAAAAAGGATAGAGAAATGCACAGATACGCAGTATTTT
TRBV7-9,.,.,TRBJ1-2,CASSSTRGYTF,TGTGCCAGCAGCTCCACGAGAGGCTACACCTTC
TRBV30,.,TRBD2,TRBJ2-7,CAWALGGGYEQYF,TGTGCCTGGGCGTTGGGCGGGGGATACGAGCAGTACTTC
TRBV27,once,.,TRBJ2-2,CASSLGPSDTGELFF,TGTGCCAGCAGTTTAGGACCGAGTGATACCGGGGAGCTGTTTTTT
TRBV18,.,.,TRBJ1-1,CASSPLDIGRTEAFF,TGTGCCAGCTCACCACTGGACATCGGGCGGACTGAAGCTTTCTTT
TRBV7-9,.,TRBD1,TRBJ2-1,CASSFFRGTGGYNEQFF,TGTGCCAGCAGCTTTTTTAGGGGGACAGGGGGTTACAATGAGCAGTTCTTC
TRBV6-6,.,.,TRBJ2-7,CASSYSTGEQYF,TGTGCCAGCAGTTACTCGACGGGGGAGCAGTACTTC
TRBV6-4,.,TRBD2,TRBJ2-5,CASTPPSGRTKETQYF,TGTGCCAGCACCCCCCCTAGCGGGAGGACTAAAGAGACCCAGTACTTC
TRBV30,.,.,TRBJ1-2,CAWDPFQAPAATVYSRGHTF,TGTGCCTGGGACCCCTTCCAGGCGCCCGCGGCTACTGTTTATTCTAGAGGCCACACCTTC
TRBV7-9,.,TRBD1,TRBJ1-2,CASRGGLYGYTF,TGTGCCAGCCGAGGGGGCCTCTATGGCTACACCTTC
TRBV15,.,.,TRBJ1-5,CATSRGDGVQPQHF,TGTGCCACCAGCAGAGGGGACGGGGTACAGCCCCAGCATTTT
TRBV7-9,.,.,TRBJ2-1,CASSLEWGTDYNEQFF,TGTGCCAGCAGCTTAGAGTGGGGGACCGATTACAATGAGCAGTTCTTC
TRBV5-6,.,.,TRBJ1-2,CASSLEDGYTF,TGTGCCAGCAGCTTGGAAGATGGCTACACCTTC
TRBV2,.,.,TRBJ2-5,CASSRAGRETQYF,TGTGCCAGCAGTCGGGCCGGTCGGGAGACCCAGTACTTC
TRBV2,.,TRBD1,TRBJ1-1,CASRRQGVENTEAFF,TGTGCCAGTAGGAGACAGGGGGTCGAGAACACTGAAGCTTTCTTT
TRBV7-2,.,TRBD1,TRBJ2-5,CASSLGQGLDQETQYF,TGTGCCAGCAGCTTAGGACAGGGCCTTGACCAAGAGACCCAGTACTTC
TRBV27,.,TRBD1,TRBJ2-6,CASRPGQGGAGANVLTF,TGTGCCAGCAGGCCGGGACAGGGAGGCGCCGGGGCCAACGTCCTGACTTTC
TRBV15,.,.,TRBJ1-2,CATSTDRANYGYTF,TGTGCCACCAGCACGGATAGGGCTAACTATGGCTACACCTTC
TRBV18,.,.,TRBJ2-5,CASSPNRQETQYF,TGTGCCAGCTCACCAAACCGCCAAGAGACCCAGTACTTC
TRBV4-1,.,TRBD1,TRBJ1-5,CASSPYRGDSNQPQHF,TGCGCCAGCAGCCCCTACAGGGGGGATAGCAATCAGCCCCAGCATTTT
TRBV18,.,.,TRBJ1-4,CASSPGSAEKLFF,TGTGCCAGCTCACCAGGGTCGGCTGAAAAACTGTTTTTT
TRBV19,.,TRBD1,TRBJ2-6,CASSPHTRIRGRPGANVLTF,TGTGCCAGTAGTCCGCATACCCGCATCAGGGGGCGACCTGGGGCCAACGTCCTGACTTTC
TRBV15,.,.,TRBJ2-2,CATSRDSGLGDTGELFF,TGTGCCACCAGCAGAGATTCGGGGTTAGGGGACACCGGGGAGCTGTTTTTT
TRBV19,.,.,TRBJ1-2,CASSIPGSYGYTF,TGTGCCAGTAGTATACCGGGGTCCTATGGCTACACCTTC
TRBV5-1,.,TRBD2,TRBJ2-2,CASHNRLAENTGELFF,TGCGCCAGTCATAATAGACTAGCGGAGAACACCGGGGAGCTGTTTTTT
TRBV28,.,TRBD2,TRBJ2-1,CASTRLAGRNEQFF,TGTGCCAGCACCAGGCTAGCGGGACGGAATGAGCAGTTCTTC
TRBV9,.,.,TRBJ2-7,CASSVARATYEQYF,TGTGCCAGCAGCGTAGCCCGGGCCACCTACGAGCAGTACTTC
TRBV9,.,.,TRBJ2-2,CASSVASTGELFF,TGTGCCAGCAGCGTAGCATCCACCGGGGAGCTGTTTTTT
TRBV28,.,TRBD1,TRBJ1-2,CASSLLRGRGYTF,TGTGCCAGCAGTTTATTAAGGGGGCGGGGCTACACCTTC
TRBV5-8,once,.,TRBJ1-5,CASSLGTTGISNQPQHF,TGTGCCAGCAGCCTTGGGACCACGGGGATTAGCAATCAGCCCCAGCATTTT
TRBV30,.,TRBD1,TRBJ2-7,CAFGTGLFYEQYF,TGTGCCTTTGGGACAGGACTTTTCTACGAGCAGTACTTC